Listed below are T cell receptor beta chains from one sample, sequenced in a study of cytomegalovirus exposure and HLA in healthy donors. Generated by immunoSEQ multiplex PCR, the TCRdb table keeps only in-frame clones and is missing some. The profile covers roughly 130,000 clones, with roughly 71% appearing a single time and roughly 6.3% taken by the ten largest. The sample taken for sequencing was PBMCs. These TCRs come from a woman in her forties or fifties in good health and CMV-seropositive. The CDR3 runs from the conserved cysteine through the conserved F or W. The order of the fields is J gene, V gene, clone size, D gene, CDR3 protein, CDR3 DNA. A D gene is named only where the DNA matches it firmly. For some rows the clone size is stated as once, few or many, or as a class when expanded; others skip it.

J gene: TRBJ1-1
V gene: TRBV27
clone size: NA
D gene: NA
CDR3 protein: CASSWTANTEAFF
CDR3 DNA: TGTGCCAGCAGCTGGACAGCCAACACTGAAGCTTTCTTT

J gene: TRBJ1-2
V gene: TRBV28
clone size: NA
D gene: NA
CDR3 protein: CASSLVQGQRYTF
CDR3 DNA: TGTGCCAGCAGTTTGGTCCAGGGGCAGAGGTACACCTTC

J gene: TRBJ1-6
V gene: TRBV5-4
clone size: NA
D gene: TRBD1
CDR3 protein: CASSLGTGNNSPLHF
CDR3 DNA: TGTGCCAGCAGCTTGGGGACAGGCAATAATTCACCCCTCCACTTT

J gene: TRBJ2-3
V gene: TRBV30
clone size: NA
D gene: NA
CDR3 protein: CAWSSGPLTDTQYF
CDR3 DNA: TGTGCCTGGAGTAGCGGTCCTCTCACAGATACGCAGTATTTT

J gene: TRBJ2-1
V gene: TRBV25-1
clone size: NA
D gene: NA
CDR3 protein: CASSDHSGRVSNEQFF
CDR3 DNA: TGTGCCAGCAGTGACCACAGCGGGCGGGTCTCCAATGAGCAGTTCTTC

J gene: TRBJ2-1
V gene: TRBV5-6
clone size: NA
D gene: TRBD2
CDR3 protein: CASSLPGLAGYNEQFF
CDR3 DNA: TGTGCCAGCAGCTTGCCAGGACTAGCGGGATACAATGAGCAGTTCTTC

J gene: TRBJ1-2
V gene: TRBV2
clone size: few
D gene: NA
CDR3 protein: CASRSNPAGSYGYTF
CDR3 DNA: TGTGCCAGCAGATCCAACCCTGCCGGGAGCTATGGCTACACCTTC

J gene: TRBJ1-5
V gene: TRBV19
clone size: NA
D gene: TRBD1
CDR3 protein: CASSITGEGQPQHF
CDR3 DNA: TGTGCCAGTAGTATTACAGGGGAAGGTCAGCCCCAGCATTTT

J gene: TRBJ2-1
V gene: TRBV10-3
clone size: NA
D gene: TRBD1
CDR3 protein: CAISGPGQTYNEQFF
CDR3 DNA: TGTGCCATCAGCGGCCCGGGACAGACGTACAATGAGCAGTTCTTC

J gene: TRBJ2-5
V gene: TRBV1
clone size: NA
D gene: NA
CDR3 protein: CTSSQDRRVAGGIVQETQYF
CDR3 DNA: NA

J gene: TRBJ2-2
V gene: TRBV2
clone size: once
D gene: TRBD2
CDR3 protein: CASTPGLAVANTGELFF
CDR3 DNA: TGTGCCAGCACCCCGGGACTAGCGGTCGCGAACACCGGGGAGCTGTTTTTT

J gene: TRBJ1-3
V gene: TRBV5-5
clone size: NA
D gene: NA
CDR3 protein: CASSRISSGNTIYF
CDR3 DNA: TGTGCCAGCAGCCGTATCAGCTCTGGAAACACCATATATTTT

J gene: TRBJ1-4
V gene: TRBV2
clone size: few
D gene: NA
CDR3 protein: CASTPGLGEKLFF
CDR3 DNA: TGTGCCAGCACCCCGGGGTTAGGGGAAAAACTGTTTTTT

J gene: TRBJ2-2
V gene: TRBV7-2
clone size: NA
D gene: NA
CDR3 protein: CASSFSVGDTGELFF
CDR3 DNA: TGTGCCAGCAGCTTTTCCGTAGGGGACACCGGGGAGCTGTTTTTT

J gene: TRBJ2-5
V gene: TRBV10-3
clone size: NA
D gene: NA
CDR3 protein: CAIKPAGSETQYF
CDR3 DNA: TGTGCCATCAAGCCAGCAGGGTCGGAGACCCAGTACTTC

J gene: TRBJ2-1
V gene: TRBV30
clone size: NA
D gene: NA
CDR3 protein: CAWGPGGNRYNEQFF
CDR3 DNA: TGTGCCTGGGGACCGGGGGGCAATAGGTACAATGAGCAGTTCTTC

J gene: TRBJ2-1
V gene: TRBV5-1
clone size: NA
D gene: NA
CDR3 protein: CASTAGYNEQFF
CDR3 DNA: TGCGCCAGCACGGCGGGGTACAATGAGCAGTTCTTC

J gene: TRBJ2-7
V gene: TRBV5-1
clone size: NA
D gene: TRBD1
CDR3 protein: CASSHDRAYEQYF
CDR3 DNA: TGCGCCAGCAGCCACGACAGGGCCTACGAGCAGTACTTC

J gene: TRBJ2-4
V gene: TRBV5-1
clone size: NA
D gene: TRBD1
CDR3 protein: CASSLAGQGEAKNIQYF
CDR3 DNA: TGCGCCAGCAGCTTGGCAGGGCAGGGGGAAGCCAAAAACATTCAGTACTTC

J gene: TRBJ1-2
V gene: TRBV6-5
clone size: NA
D gene: TRBD1
CDR3 protein: CASSRPGTGDGYTF
CDR3 DNA: TGTGCCAGCAGCCGTCCCGGGACAGGGGATGGCTACACCTTC

J gene: TRBJ1-6
V gene: TRBV4-2
clone size: NA
D gene: NA
CDR3 protein: CASSQDGPRGNSPLHF
CDR3 DNA: TGTGCCAGCAGCCAAGACGGCCCCCGGGGGAATTCACCCCTCCACTTT

J gene: TRBJ1-3
V gene: TRBV7-9
clone size: NA
D gene: NA
CDR3 protein: CASSLAASGELGNTIYF
CDR3 DNA: TGTGCCAGCAGCTTAGCCGCGTCGGGGGAGCTTGGAAACACCATATATTTT

J gene: TRBJ1-1
V gene: TRBV7-9
clone size: few
D gene: NA
CDR3 protein: CASSPQTEAFF
CDR3 DNA: TGTGCCAGCAGCCCCCAAACTGAAGCTTTCTTT

J gene: TRBJ1-1
V gene: TRBV7-9
clone size: NA
D gene: NA
CDR3 protein: CASNKASNTEAFF
CDR3 DNA: TGTGCCAGCAATAAAGCCTCGAACACTGAAGCTTTCTTT

J gene: TRBJ1-2
V gene: TRBV2
clone size: NA
D gene: TRBD1
CDR3 protein: CASARGGTGDGYTF
CDR3 DNA: TGTGCCAGCGCCCGGGGAGGAACAGGGGACGGCTACACCTTC

J gene: TRBJ1-3
V gene: TRBV5-6
clone size: NA
D gene: NA
CDR3 protein: CASSLVGRQVGNTIYF
CDR3 DNA: TGTGCCAGCAGCTTGGTGGGGCGTCAGGTGGGAAACACCATATATTTT

J gene: TRBJ1-5
V gene: TRBV19
clone size: NA
D gene: NA
CDR3 protein: CASSFGLNQPQHF
CDR3 DNA: TGTGCCAGTAGTTTTGGACTCAATCAGCCCCAGCATTTT

J gene: TRBJ1-1
V gene: TRBV30
clone size: NA
D gene: TRBD1
CDR3 protein: CAWSVQKYRGAVMNTEAFF
CDR3 DNA: TGTGCCTGGAGTGTACAAAAGTACAGGGGAGCAGTAATGAACACTGAAGCTTTCTTT

J gene: TRBJ1-6
V gene: TRBV7-9
clone size: NA
D gene: NA
CDR3 protein: CASSLGADSPLHF
CDR3 DNA: TGTGCCAGCAGCCTGGGGGCCGATTCACCCCTCCACTTT

J gene: TRBJ2-2
V gene: TRBV11-3
clone size: NA
D gene: NA
CDR3 protein: CASIFMGATTGELFF
CDR3 DNA: TGTGCCAGCATCTTCATGGGGGCTACCACCGGGGAGCTGTTTTTT

J gene: TRBJ1-1
V gene: TRBV18
clone size: NA
D gene: NA
CDR3 protein: CASSPLGQQNTEAFF
CDR3 DNA: TGTGCCAGCTCACCATTAGGACAGCAGAACACTGAAGCTTTCTTT

J gene: TRBJ2-7
V gene: TRBV30
clone size: NA
D gene: NA
CDR3 protein: CAWSRPGGSYEQYF
CDR3 DNA: TGTGCCTGGAGTCGCCCAGGAGGGTCCTACGAGCAGTACTTC

J gene: TRBJ2-7
V gene: TRBV11-2
clone size: NA
D gene: NA
CDR3 protein: CASSLGLPPSHEQYF
CDR3 DNA: TGTGCCAGCAGCTTAGGACTGCCACCCTCCCACGAGCAGTACTTC

J gene: TRBJ1-1
V gene: TRBV29-1
clone size: NA
D gene: NA
CDR3 protein: CSVARQNTEAFF
CDR3 DNA: TGCAGCGTTGCCAGACAGAACACTGAAGCTTTCTTT

J gene: TRBJ2-3
V gene: TRBV11-2
clone size: NA
D gene: TRBD2
CDR3 protein: CASSRLGAGGADTQYF
CDR3 DNA: TGTGCCAGCAGCCGACTTGGGGCGGGGGGGGCAGATACGCAGTATTTT

J gene: TRBJ2-6
V gene: TRBV30
clone size: NA
D gene: NA
CDR3 protein: CAWSGSSGANVLTF
CDR3 DNA: TGTGCCTGGAGTGGGAGCTCTGGGGCCAACGTCCTGACTTTC

J gene: TRBJ1-5
V gene: TRBV11-3
clone size: few
D gene: NA
CDR3 protein: CASSLGGDQPQHF
CDR3 DNA: TGTGCCAGCAGCTTAGGGGGGGATCAGCCCCAGCATTTT

J gene: TRBJ2-2
V gene: TRBV5-4
clone size: NA
D gene: NA
CDR3 protein: CASSLTGYTGELFF
CDR3 DNA: TGTGCCAGCAGCTTGACAGGGTACACCGGGGAGCTGTTTTTT

J gene: TRBJ1-6
V gene: TRBV2
clone size: once
D gene: TRBD1
CDR3 protein: CASREGQGGYSPLHF
CDR3 DNA: TGTGCCAGCAGGGAGGGACAGGGTGGGTATTCACCCCTCCACTTT

J gene: TRBJ1-1
V gene: TRBV19
clone size: NA
D gene: TRBD1
CDR3 protein: CASSLQTGVNTEAFF
CDR3 DNA: TGTGCCAGTAGTCTCCAAACAGGGGTGAACACTGAAGCTTTCTTT

J gene: TRBJ1-1
V gene: TRBV6-1
clone size: NA
D gene: NA
CDR3 protein: CASSSNEDRRAFF
CDR3 DNA: TGTGCCAGCAGCTCAAATGAGGACAGAAGAGCTTTCTTT

J gene: TRBJ2-2
V gene: TRBV5-6
clone size: NA
D gene: NA
CDR3 protein: CASSLDGYGELFF
CDR3 DNA: TGTGCCAGCAGCTTGGACGGTTACGGGGAGCTGTTTTTC

J gene: TRBJ2-3
V gene: TRBV5-4
clone size: NA
D gene: TRBD1
CDR3 protein: CASSLEPYLTGGYTQYF
CDR3 DNA: TGTGCCAGCAGCTTGGAACCCTACCTGACAGGGGGATATACGCAGTATTTT

J gene: TRBJ1-4
V gene: TRBV6-5
clone size: NA
D gene: TRBD1
CDR3 protein: CASRPGQGSEEKLFF
CDR3 DNA: TGTGCCAGCAGGCCCGGACAGGGGTCGGAAGAAAAACTGTTTTTT